This TCR beta chain was observed in a study of shared clonotypes between healthy human individuals. Whole-study results and caveats: Memory subsets generally showed smaller estimated richness than naive subsets did.

At a deep level, the assay was run. Only in-frame clones appear in the TCRdb table, and some are missing; sequencing was by immunoSEQ multiplex PCR. The sample holds under 1,100,000 clones; 75% to 80% are singletons and the top ten take 0.6% to 0.7%. Both subsets, CD45RA+ naive and CD45RA-negative memory, were split from the CD4+ cells. As to this clone: Its specificity is not known.

Trimming cost V 5 bases and J 7 bases; bases outside gene matches: 12. CDR3 length equals 15 residues. In germline, CDR1 is SGHTA, CDR2 FQGNSA. Source material: memory CD4+ T cells from PBMCs. Subset meaning: CD45RA-negative fraction. The V and J genes are TRBV7-2 and TRBJ2-5; 8 positions agree with TRBD2. The source is a man in his late teens or twenties in good health. Some clones in this sample may be carry-over from other donors' samples. The CDR3 loop reads CASSTSTSALGTQYF. Written as DNA, the CDR3 is TGTGCCAGCAGCACCTCGACTAGCGCGTTAGGGACCCAGTACTTC.